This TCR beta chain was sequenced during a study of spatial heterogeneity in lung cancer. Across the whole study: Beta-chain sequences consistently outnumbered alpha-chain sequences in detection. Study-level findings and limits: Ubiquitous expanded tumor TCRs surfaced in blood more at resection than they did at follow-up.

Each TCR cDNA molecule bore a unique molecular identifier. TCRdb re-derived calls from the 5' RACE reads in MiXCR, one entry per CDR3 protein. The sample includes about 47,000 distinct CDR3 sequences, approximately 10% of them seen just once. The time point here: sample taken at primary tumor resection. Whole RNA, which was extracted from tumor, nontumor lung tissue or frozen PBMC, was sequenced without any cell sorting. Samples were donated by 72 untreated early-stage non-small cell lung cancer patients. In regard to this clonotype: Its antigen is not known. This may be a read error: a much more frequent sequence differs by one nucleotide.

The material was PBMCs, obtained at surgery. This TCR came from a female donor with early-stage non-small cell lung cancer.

DNA for the CDR3: TGTGCCAGCAGTAGGACAGGGGACGGCAATCAGCCCCAGAATTTT. Translated, it gives CASSRTGDGNQPQNF. The chain joins TRBV6-5 to TRBJ1-5; 9 bases agree with TRBD1. Germline lookup yields CDR1 MNHEY and CDR2 SVGAGI. There are 15 residues in the CDR3.